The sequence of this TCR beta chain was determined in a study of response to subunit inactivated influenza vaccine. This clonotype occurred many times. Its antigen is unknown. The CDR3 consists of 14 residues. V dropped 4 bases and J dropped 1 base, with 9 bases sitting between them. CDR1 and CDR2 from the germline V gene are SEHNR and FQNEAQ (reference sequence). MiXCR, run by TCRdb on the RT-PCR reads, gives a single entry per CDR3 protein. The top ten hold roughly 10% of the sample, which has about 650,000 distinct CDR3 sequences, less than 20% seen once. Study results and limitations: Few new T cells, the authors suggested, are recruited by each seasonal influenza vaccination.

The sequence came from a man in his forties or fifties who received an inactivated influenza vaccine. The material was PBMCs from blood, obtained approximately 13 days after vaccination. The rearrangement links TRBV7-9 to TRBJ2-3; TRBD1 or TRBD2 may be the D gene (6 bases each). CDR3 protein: CASSSRGGTDTQYF. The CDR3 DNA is TGTGCCAGCAGCTCTAGGGGGGGCACAGATACGCAGTATTTT.